The source of this T cell receptor (beta chain) is a study of CD8 T cells in ankylosing spondylitis. For TCR beta, libraries came from quantitative 5'-RACE with molecular barcodes. Each CDR3 protein is one row after TCRdb ran MiXCR on the 5' RACE reads. The sample records approximately 520,000 distinct CDR3 sequences, about 5.7% being singletons. Overall study findings and caveats: Disease-linked clones bore a CD8+ phenotype and were relatively rare in peripheral blood. Within ankylosing spondylitis blood, a TCR beta motif made up of roughly eight highly homologous variants appeared to be characteristic. Prior literature has documented some motif variants in synovial fluid and blood from reactive arthritis. The authors reported significant enrichment of disease-linked clones in matched ankylosing spondylitis synovial fluid.

This clonotype was detected ten times or more. Its specificity is unknown. The CDR3 loop spans 14 amino acids. Germline V gene lookup returns CDR1 SQVTM and CDR2 ANQGSEA. The V and J ends lost 4 bases and 5 bases, in that order; junction bases with no gene match: 9. This sequence joins TRBV29-1 and TRBJ1-2; 8 nucleotides match TRBD1. Sequencing was performed on blood, either unsorted or a sorted T cell fraction (not recorded which). This TCR derives from a male donor with ankylosing spondylitis. The CDR3 sequence: CSVADRGGIYGYTF. For the CDR3, the DNA is TGCAGCGTTGCCGACAGGGGCGGGATATATGGCTACACCTTC.